This T cell receptor (beta chain) was identified in a study of blood T cell repertoires in COVID-19. This CDR3 region has 14 residues. V was pared by 2 bases and J by 6 bases, with 11 bases between. In germline, CDR1 is SGHTA, CDR2 FQGNSA. Original data processing: Counts of nucleated cells, estimated from reference gene primer amplification, were obtained. Data came from immunoSEQ multiplex PCR; TCRdb stores just in-frame clones and leaves some out. Clone size and the V and J calls come from that table; the DNA yielded D and trimming. The sample includes under 40,000 clones, over 65% of them seen just once.

The sample taken for sequencing was peripheral blood. The chain couples TRBV7-2 to TRBJ1-5; D is ambiguous. The source of this sequence is a man aged 45-65 years with active or convalescent COVID-19. CDR3 nucleotide sequence: TGTGCCAGCAGCTTAAAGATGCCCGGTCAGCCCCAGCATTTT. Amino acids: CASSLKMPGQPQHF.